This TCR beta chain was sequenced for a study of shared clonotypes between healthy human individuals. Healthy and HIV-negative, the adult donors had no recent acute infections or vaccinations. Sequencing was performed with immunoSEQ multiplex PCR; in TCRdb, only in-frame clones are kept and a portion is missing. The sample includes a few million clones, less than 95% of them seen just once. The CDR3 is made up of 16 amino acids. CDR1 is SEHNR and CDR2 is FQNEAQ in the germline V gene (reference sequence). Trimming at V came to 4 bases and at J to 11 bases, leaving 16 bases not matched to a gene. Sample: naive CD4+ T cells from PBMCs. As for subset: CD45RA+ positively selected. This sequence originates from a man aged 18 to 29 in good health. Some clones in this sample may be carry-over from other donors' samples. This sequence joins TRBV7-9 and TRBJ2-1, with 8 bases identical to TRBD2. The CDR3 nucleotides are TGTGCCAGCAGCTCCCTAGTGGGTTACTTAGCGGGACAGCAGTTCTTC. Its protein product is CASSSLVGYLAGQQFF. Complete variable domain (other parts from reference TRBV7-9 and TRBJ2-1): DTGVSQNPRHKITKRGQNVTFRCDPISEHNRLYWYRQTLGQGPEFLTYFQNEAQLEKSRLLSDRFSAERPKGSFSTLEIQRTEQGDSAMYLCASSSLVGYLAGQQFFGPGTRLTVL.